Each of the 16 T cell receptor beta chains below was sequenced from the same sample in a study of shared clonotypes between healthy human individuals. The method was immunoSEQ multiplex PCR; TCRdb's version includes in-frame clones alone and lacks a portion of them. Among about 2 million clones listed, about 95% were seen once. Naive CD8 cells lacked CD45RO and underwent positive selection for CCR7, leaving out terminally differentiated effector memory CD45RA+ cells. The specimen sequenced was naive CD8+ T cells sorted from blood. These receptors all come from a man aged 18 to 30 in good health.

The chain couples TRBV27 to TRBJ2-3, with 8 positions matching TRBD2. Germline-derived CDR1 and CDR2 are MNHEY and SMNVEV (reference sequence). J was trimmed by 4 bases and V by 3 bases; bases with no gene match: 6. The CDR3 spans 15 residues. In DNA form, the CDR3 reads TGTGCCAGCAGTTTGGTAGGACTAGCCCCAGATACGCAGTATTTT. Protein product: CASSLVGLAPDTQYF.

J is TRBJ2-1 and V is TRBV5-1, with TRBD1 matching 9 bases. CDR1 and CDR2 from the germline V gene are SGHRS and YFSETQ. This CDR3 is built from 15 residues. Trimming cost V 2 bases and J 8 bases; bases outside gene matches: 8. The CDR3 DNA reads TGCGCCAGCAGCTTTACAGGGGGCGGACGAGATGAGCAGTTCTTC. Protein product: CASSFTGGGRDEQFF.

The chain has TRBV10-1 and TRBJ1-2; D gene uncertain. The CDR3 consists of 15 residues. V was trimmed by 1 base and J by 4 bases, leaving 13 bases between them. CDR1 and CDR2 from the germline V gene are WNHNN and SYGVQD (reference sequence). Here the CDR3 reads CASSEYCRFGYGYTF. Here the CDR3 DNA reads TGCGCCAGCAGTGAGTATTGCAGGTTCGGCTATGGCTACACCTTC.

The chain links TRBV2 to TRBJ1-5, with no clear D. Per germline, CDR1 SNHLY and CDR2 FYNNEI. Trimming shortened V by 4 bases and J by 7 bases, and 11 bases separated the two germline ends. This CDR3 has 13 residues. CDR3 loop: CASSAGPVQPQHF. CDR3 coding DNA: TGTGCCAGCAGTGCTGGCCCCGTACAGCCCCAGCATTTT.

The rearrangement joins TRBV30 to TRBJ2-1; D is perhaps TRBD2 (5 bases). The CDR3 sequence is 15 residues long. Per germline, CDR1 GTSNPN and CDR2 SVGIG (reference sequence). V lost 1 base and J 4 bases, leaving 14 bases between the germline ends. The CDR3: CAWSGGLGAYNEQFF. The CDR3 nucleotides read TGTGCCTGGAGTGGGGGATTGGGAGCGTACAATGAGCAGTTCTTC.

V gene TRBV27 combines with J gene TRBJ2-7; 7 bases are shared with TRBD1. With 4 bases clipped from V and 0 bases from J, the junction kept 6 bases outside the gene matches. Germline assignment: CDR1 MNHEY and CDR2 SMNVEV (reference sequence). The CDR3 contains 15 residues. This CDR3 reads CASSSTGNLSYEQYF. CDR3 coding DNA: TGTGCCAGCAGTTCGACAGGGAACCTCTCCTACGAGCAGTACTTC.

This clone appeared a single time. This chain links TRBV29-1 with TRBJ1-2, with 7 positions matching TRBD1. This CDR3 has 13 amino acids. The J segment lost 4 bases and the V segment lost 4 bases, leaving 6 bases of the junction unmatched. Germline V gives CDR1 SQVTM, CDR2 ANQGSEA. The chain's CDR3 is CSVAGQATYGYTF. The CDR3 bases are TGCAGCGTTGCTGGACAGGCGACCTATGGCTACACCTTC.

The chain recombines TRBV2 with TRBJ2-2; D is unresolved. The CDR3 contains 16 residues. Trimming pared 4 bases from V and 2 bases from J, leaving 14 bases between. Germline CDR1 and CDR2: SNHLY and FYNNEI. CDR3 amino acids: CASSGPQLRNTGELFF. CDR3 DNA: TGTGCCAGCAGTGGCCCGCAACTACGAAACACCGGGGAGCTGTTTTTT.

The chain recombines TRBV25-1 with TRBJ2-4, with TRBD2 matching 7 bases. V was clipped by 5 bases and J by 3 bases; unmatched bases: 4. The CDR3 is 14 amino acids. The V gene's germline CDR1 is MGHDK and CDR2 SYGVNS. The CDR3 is CASSLGEGKNIQYF. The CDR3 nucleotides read TGTGCCAGCAGTCTCGGGGAGGGCAAAAACATTCAGTACTTC.

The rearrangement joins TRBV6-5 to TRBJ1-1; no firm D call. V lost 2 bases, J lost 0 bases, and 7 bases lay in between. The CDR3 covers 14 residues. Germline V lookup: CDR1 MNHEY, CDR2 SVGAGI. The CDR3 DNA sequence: TGTGCCAGCAGTTACGAGACGGTGAACACTGAAGCTTTCTTT. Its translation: CASSYETVNTEAFF.

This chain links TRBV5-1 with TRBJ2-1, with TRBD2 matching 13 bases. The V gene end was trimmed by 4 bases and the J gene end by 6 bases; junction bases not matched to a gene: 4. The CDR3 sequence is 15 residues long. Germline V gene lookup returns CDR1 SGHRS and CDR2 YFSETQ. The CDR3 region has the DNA TGCGCCAGCAGCCTGGGACTAGCGGGGTTCAATGAGCAGTTCTTC. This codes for CASSLGLAGFNEQFF.

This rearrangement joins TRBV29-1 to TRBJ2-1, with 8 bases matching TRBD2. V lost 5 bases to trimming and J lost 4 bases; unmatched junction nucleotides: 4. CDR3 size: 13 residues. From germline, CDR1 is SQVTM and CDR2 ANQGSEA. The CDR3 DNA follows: TGCAGCGTTTACCCTAGCGGGTACAATGAGCAGTTCTTC. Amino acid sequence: CSVYPSGYNEQFF.

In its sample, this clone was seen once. The CDR3 loop is CASSQVWREEQETQYF. CDR3 nucleotides: TGCGCCAGCAGCCAAGTCTGGCGGGAGGAGCAAGAGACCCAGTACTTC. The chain joins TRBV4-3 to TRBJ2-5; 8 bases fit TRBD2. The CDR3 extends over 16 amino acids. The J segment lost 2 bases and the V segment lost 1 base, leaving 6 bases of the junction unmatched. Germline assignment: CDR1 LGHNA and CDR2 YSLEER.

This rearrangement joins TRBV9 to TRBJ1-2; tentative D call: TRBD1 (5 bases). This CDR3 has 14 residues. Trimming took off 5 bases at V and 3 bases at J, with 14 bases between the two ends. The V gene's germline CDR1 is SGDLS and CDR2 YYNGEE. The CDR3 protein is CASSAVGGDYGYTF. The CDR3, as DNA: TGTGCCAGCAGTGCGGTCGGGGGGGACTATGGCTACACCTTC.

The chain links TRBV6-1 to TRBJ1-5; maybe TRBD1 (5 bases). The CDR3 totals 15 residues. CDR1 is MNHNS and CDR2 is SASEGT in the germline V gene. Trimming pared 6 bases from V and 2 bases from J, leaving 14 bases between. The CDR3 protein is CASRAPGVGNQPQHF. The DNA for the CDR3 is TGTGCCAGCAGGGCCCCGGGGGTTGGCAATCAGCCCCAGCATTTT.

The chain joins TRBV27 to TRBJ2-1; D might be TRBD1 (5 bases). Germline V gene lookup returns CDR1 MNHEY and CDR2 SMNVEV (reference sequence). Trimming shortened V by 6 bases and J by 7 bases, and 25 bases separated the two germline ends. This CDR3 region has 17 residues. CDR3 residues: CASSPSGWEGVVNEQFF. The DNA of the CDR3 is TGTGCCAGCAGCCCCAGTGGCTGGGAAGGGGTAGTGAATGAGCAGTTCTTC.